This note documents a single T cell receptor beta chain sequence. This sample is drawn from a study of cytomegalovirus exposure and HLA in healthy donors. The germline V gene encodes CDR1 MDHEN and CDR2 SYDVKM. This CDR3 is built from 14 residues. The V end lost 3 bases, the J end lost 0 bases, and 8 bases lay between the germline ends. Assay: immunoSEQ multiplex PCR; the TCRdb copy retains only in-frame clones and omits some. The top ten clones hold 0.67% of a sample with about 110,000 clones, 90% to 96% of them seen once. Sequencing used PBMCs. The chain combines TRBV28 with TRBJ1-1; a weak D match, TRBD1 (5 bases). The TCR was taken from a woman aged 18-29 years in good health and CMV-seronegative. Here the CDR3 reads CASSLGQVNTEAFF. The CDR3 coding sequence is TGTGCCAGCAGTTTGGGGCAGGTGAACACTGAAGCTTTCTTT.